This T cell receptor beta chain comes out of a study of T-cell memory formation after mild COVID-19. From 5'RACE with constant-segment primers came TCR alpha and TCR beta cDNA libraries that carried sample barcodes and UMIs. TCRdb re-derived calls from the 5' RACE reads in MiXCR, one entry per CDR3 protein. The sample carries 500,000 to 650,000 distinct CDR3 sequences, 20% to 25% recorded once. Germline assignment: CDR1 SGHVS and CDR2 FQNEAQ. The CDR3 consists of 14 residues. The V end lost 3 bases, the J end lost 7 bases, and 14 bases lay between the germline ends. Study results and caveats: Cross-reactive memory seemingly joined, as some responding clones were found in pre-infection memory. Most CD4+ clones that shrank were in CM and EM, while CD8+ ones turned up in EMRA.

This clonotype was recorded once. The antigen is not known. The receptor comes from an adult woman who had mild COVID-19 (a few samples of this study predate the infection). Cell type and time point are not known. The sequencing sample was made of PBMCs or a T cell subset sorted from them (not recorded which). The V gene is TRBV7-8, the J gene TRBJ2-3, with TRBD2 as a possible D gene (6 bases). The CDR3 sequence is CASSFTGLPNTQYF. The DNA for the CDR3 is TGTGCCAGCAGCTTCACGGGACTCCCGAATACGCAGTATTTT. The whole variable domain, remainder taken from reference TRBV7-8 and TRBJ2-3, is GAGVSQSPRYKVAKRGQDVALRCDPISGHVSLFWYQQALGQGPEFLTYFQNEAQLDKSGLPSDRFFAERPEGSVSTLKIQRTQQEDSAVYLCASSFTGLPNTQYFGPGTRLTVL.